The 7 T cell receptor beta chains below were found in one sample sequenced in a study of CD8 T cells in Susac syndrome. RNA amounts of roughly 0.45 to 1 ug underwent reverse transcription with random hexamers. MiXCR, run by TCRdb on the immunoSEQ multiplex PCR reads, gives a single entry per CDR3 protein. The table has roughly 80,000 distinct CDR3 sequences, less than 95% seen once. Material: CD8+ T cells from PBMCs. These receptors were collected from a human donor with Susac syndrome.

The rearrangement links TRBV27 to TRBJ2-1; D possibly uses TRBD1 or TRBD2 (5 bases each). This CDR3 has 15 amino acids. Germline V gene lookup returns CDR1 MNHEY and CDR2 SMNVEV (reference sequence). Trimming removed 5 bases at V and 8 bases at J, with 19 bases between. CDR3 region: CASSPRDRHGDEQFF. CDR3 in DNA: TGTGCCAGCAGTCCCAGGGACCGCCATGGGGATGAGCAGTTCTTC.

The CDR3 DNA follows: TGTGCCAGCAGGGCCCGGGACGGGGAGCGGGAGCTGTTTTTT. This gives the protein CASRARDGERELFF. The rearrangement uses TRBV7-8 and TRBJ2-2; D possibly matches TRBD1 or TRBD2 (5 bases each). Trimming took off 6 bases at V and 9 bases at J, with 17 bases between the two ends. Germline loops: CDR1 SGHVS, CDR2 FQNEAQ. The CDR3 has 14 amino acids.

The gene calls are TRBV27 and TRBJ1-2; D may be TRBD1 (6 bases). V shed 7 bases and J shed 3 bases, with 18 bases lying between them. Germline values: CDR1 MNHEY, CDR2 SMNVEV (reference sequence). The CDR3 runs 15 residues. The CDR3 loop is CASTPGTGKDYGYTF. The CDR3 DNA follows: TGTGCCAGCACCCCGGGAACAGGGAAGGACTATGGCTACACCTTC.

This sequence joins TRBV14 and TRBJ2-3; D uncertain. The CDR3 covers 15 residues. The V gene's germline CDR1 is SGHDN and CDR2 FVKESK. V was shortened by 0 bases and J by 4 bases, with 11 bases between the two germline ends. The CDR3 DNA reads as TGTGCCAGCAGCCAAGATGTTGGCGGAGCAGATACGCAGTATTTT. It translates to CASSQDVGGADTQYF.

This chain connects TRBV18 to TRBJ2-6; 9 nucleotides align to TRBD1. The V segment lost 5 bases and the J segment 3 bases; nucleotides outside the gene matches: 8. This CDR3 contains 17 residues. The germline CDR1 and CDR2 sequences are KGHSH and LQKENI. This CDR3 is CASSTSRDRVGANVLTF. The DNA of the CDR3 is TGTGCCAGCTCAACATCCCGGGACAGGGTTGGGGCCAACGTCCTGACTTTC.

This clonotype was detected only once. The V gene is TRBV7-9, the J gene TRBJ2-7; a possible D gene is TRBD1 (5 bases). V gave up 3 bases and J gave up 3 bases, with 9 bases separating them. The CDR3 length is 13 residues. Per germline, CDR1 SEHNR and CDR2 FQNEAQ (reference sequence). This CDR3 reads CASSLRTFYEQYF. CDR3 sequence (DNA): TGTGCCAGCAGCTTGCGGACATTCTACGAGCAGTACTTC.

The chain links TRBV9 to TRBJ2-1, with D possibly being TRBD2 (5 bases). This CDR3 spans 11 amino acids. Germline CDR1 reads SGDLS; CDR2 reads YYNGEE. The germline V and J ends were trimmed by 3 bases and 10 bases, with 8 bases remaining between them. The CDR3 reads CASSGRGEQFF. In DNA form, the CDR3 reads TGTGCCAGCAGCGGGAGAGGGGAGCAGTTCTTC.